Included here is one T cell receptor beta chain sequence, with context. The antigen is unknown. Sequencing was performed with immunoSEQ multiplex PCR; in TCRdb, only in-frame clones are kept and a portion is missing. The sample shows tens of thousands of clones, about 80% of them seen only once. Trimming at V came to 5 bases and at J to 3 bases, leaving 6 bases not matched to a gene. The CDR3 has 15 amino acids. Germline V gene sequence: CDR1 MNHEY, CDR2 SMNVEV (reference sequence). The data were obtained in a study of vaccination effects on CD4 cells after COVID-19. In the ViraFEST assay, antigen-specific CD4+ clonotypes were identified by expansion after peptide-pool stimulation. After less than 11 days in culture, the CD4+ T cells were isolated. Vaccine recipients, nucleocapsid antibody negative, had no prior SARS-CoV-2 infection. PBMC cultures contained 1.5 million to 2 million cells per well, 9.5 to 10 IU/ml IL-2 and 10 ug/ml peptides. Half of the medium was exchanged for IL-2 medium on both days 3 and 7.

Overall study findings and caveats: Long after vaccination, the clones induced by infection and by vaccine shrank markedly in size. The study enrolled few convalescent patients and sampled no early post-infection timepoints.

The clonotype was recovered from a human donor who received a COVID-19 vaccine. The chain has TRBV27 and TRBJ2-5, with TRBD2 matching 10 bases. The sequenced sample was CD4+ T cells from PBMCs cultured with HCoV-OC43 spike peptides, obtained before COVID-19 vaccination. As to subset: HCoV-OC43 spike overlapping peptide pool stimulation. CDR3 nucleotides: TGTGCCAGCAGTGGAAGGGGACTAGCGAAAGAGACCCAGTACTTC. Translating gives CASSGRGLAKETQYF.